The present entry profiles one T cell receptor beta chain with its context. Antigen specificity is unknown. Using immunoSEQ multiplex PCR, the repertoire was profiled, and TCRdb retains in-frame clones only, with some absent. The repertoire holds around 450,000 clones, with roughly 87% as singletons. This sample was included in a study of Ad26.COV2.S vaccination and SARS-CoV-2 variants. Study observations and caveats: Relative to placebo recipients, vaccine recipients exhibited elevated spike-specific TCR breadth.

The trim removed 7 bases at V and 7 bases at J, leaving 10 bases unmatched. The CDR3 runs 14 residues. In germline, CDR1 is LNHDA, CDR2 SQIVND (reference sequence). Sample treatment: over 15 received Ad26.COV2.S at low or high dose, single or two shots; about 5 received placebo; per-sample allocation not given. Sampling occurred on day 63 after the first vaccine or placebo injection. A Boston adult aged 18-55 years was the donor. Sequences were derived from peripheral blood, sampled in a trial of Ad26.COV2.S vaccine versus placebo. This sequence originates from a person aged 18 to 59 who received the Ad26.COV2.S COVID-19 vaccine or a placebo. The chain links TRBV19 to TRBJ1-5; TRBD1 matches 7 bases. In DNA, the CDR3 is TGTGCCAGTACCCCTGAGGGGGCCCCGCAGCCCCAGCATTTT. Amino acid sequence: CASTPEGAPQPQHF.